Listed here are 7 T cell receptor beta chains from one sample, sequenced in a study of T cells in Graves' hyperthyroidism and ophthalmopathy. From RNA transcripts, TCR beta CDR3 regions were amplified. Primed by the HTBI set, a first-round RT-PCR was run on the TCR CDR3. TCRdb re-called the multiplex PCR reads through MiXCR, storing one row per CDR3 protein. Counted here are about half a million distinct CDR3 sequences, 20% occurring once; the ten biggest clones make up about half. Material for sequencing was blood. Receptors originate from a middle-aged man with Graves' ophthalmopathy.

The gene calls are TRBV7-2 and TRBJ2-7, with 8 positions matching TRBD2. Germline trimming cut 4 bases from V and 3 bases from J; bases unmatched to any gene: 11. CDR3 length equals 16 residues. Looked up from germline, CDR1 is SGHTA and CDR2 is FQGNSA. The CDR3 spells CASSSRTSRDHYEQYF. The CDR3 DNA reads as TGTGCCAGCAGCTCCAGGACTAGCAGGGACCACTACGAGCAGTACTTC.

This clonotype was seen many times. The V gene is TRBV7-2, the J gene TRBJ2-1, with D possibly matching TRBD1 (5 bases). Trimming removed 5 bases at V and 4 bases at J, with 21 bases between. The CDR3 is 17 amino acids. Germline V gene data show CDR1 as SGHTA and CDR2 as FQGNSA. The CDR3 nucleotides are TGTGCCAGCAGCCGCCGCTCCCGTGGGCAGGGTTACAATGAGCAGTTCTTC. Its translation is CASSRRSRGQGYNEQFF.

This clonotype was seen ten or more times. The chain recombines TRBV30 with TRBJ1-1; D not certain. V was shortened by 0 bases and J by 1 base, with 6 bases between the two germline ends. The germline gives CDR1 GTSNPN, CDR2 SVGIG (reference sequence). CDR3 size: 13 residues. CDR3 in amino acids: CAWSVERNTEAFF. The CDR3 DNA reads as TGTGCCTGGAGTGTAGAACGGAACACTGAAGCTTTCTTT.

The V call is TRBV9, the J call TRBJ1-5, with D unresolved. The ends were cut back, 0 bases at V and 6 bases at J, with 10 bases in the middle. Germline loops: CDR1 SGDLS, CDR2 YYNGEE. The CDR3 has 14 amino acids. The CDR3 sequence is CASSVAAVGQPQHF. For the CDR3, the DNA is TGTGCCAGCAGCGTAGCGGCAGTGGGTCAGCCCCAGCATTTT.

This clonotype was detected a few times. This sequence joins TRBV20-1 and TRBJ2-6; 7 bases are a match to TRBD1. Trimming cost V 0 bases and J 1 base; bases outside gene matches: 15. CDR1 DFQATT and CDR2 SNEGSKA come from the germline V gene (reference sequence). The CDR3 extends over 20 amino acids. This CDR3 reads CSARDLARQGLISGANVLTF. Written as DNA, the CDR3 is TGCAGTGCTAGAGATCTCGCTCGACAGGGCCTGATATCTGGGGCCAACGTCCTGACTTTC.

This clonotype was seen many times. The chain uses TRBV6-1 and TRBJ1-1, with 7 nucleotides matching TRBD1. V lost 5 bases and J lost 4; bases outside the gene matches: 7. CDR3 length: 14 amino acids. CDR1 and CDR2 (germline): MNHNS, SASEGT. The CDR3: CASSRQGGSTEAFF. CDR3 sequence (DNA): TGTGCCAGCAGTCGACAGGGAGGATCCACTGAAGCTTTCTTT.

This clonotype was observed at least ten times. The chain uses TRBV6-1 and TRBJ2-7; 7 bases are a match to TRBD1. The CDR3 runs 14 residues. Germline-derived CDR1 and CDR2 are MNHNS and SASEGT. Unmatched junction bases numbered 9, after V lost 6 bases and J lost 4 bases. The CDR3 region is CASRPPGGGYEQYF. Here the CDR3 DNA reads TGTGCCAGCAGACCCCCAGGGGGTGGGTACGAGCAGTACTTC.